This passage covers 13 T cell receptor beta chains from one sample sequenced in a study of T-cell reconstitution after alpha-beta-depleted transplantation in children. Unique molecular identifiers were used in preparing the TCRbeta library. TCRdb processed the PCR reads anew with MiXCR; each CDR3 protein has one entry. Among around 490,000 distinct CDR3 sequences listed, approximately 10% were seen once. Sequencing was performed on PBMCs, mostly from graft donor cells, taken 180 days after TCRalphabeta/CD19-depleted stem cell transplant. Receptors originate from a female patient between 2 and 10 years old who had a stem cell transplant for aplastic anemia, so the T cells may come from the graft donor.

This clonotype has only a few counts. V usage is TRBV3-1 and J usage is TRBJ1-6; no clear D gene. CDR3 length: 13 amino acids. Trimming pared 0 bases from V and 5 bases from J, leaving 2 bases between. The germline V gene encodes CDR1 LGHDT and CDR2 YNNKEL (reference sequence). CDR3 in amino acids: CASSQDNNSPLHF. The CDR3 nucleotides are TGTGCCAGCAGCCAAGATAATAATTCACCCCTCCACTTT.

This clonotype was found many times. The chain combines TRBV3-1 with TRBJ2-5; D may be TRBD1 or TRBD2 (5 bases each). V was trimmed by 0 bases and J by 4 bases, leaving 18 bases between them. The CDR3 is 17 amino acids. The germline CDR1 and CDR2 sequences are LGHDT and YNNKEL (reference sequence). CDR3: CASSQDWAPPRGETQYF. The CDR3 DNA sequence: TGTGCCAGCAGCCAAGATTGGGCACCTCCGAGGGGAGAGACCCAGTACTTC.

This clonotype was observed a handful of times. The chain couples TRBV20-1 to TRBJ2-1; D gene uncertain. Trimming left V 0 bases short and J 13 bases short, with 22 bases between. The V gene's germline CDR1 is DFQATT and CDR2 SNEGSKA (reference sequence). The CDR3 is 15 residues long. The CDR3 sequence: CSARDSAGVVEEQFF. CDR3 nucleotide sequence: TGCAGTGCTAGAGATTCCGCTGGCGTAGTGGAAGAACAGTTCTTC.

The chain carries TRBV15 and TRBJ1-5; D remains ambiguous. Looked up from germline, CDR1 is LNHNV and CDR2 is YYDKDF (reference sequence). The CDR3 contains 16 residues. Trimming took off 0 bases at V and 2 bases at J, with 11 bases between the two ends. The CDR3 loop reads CATSREDPWGNQPQHF. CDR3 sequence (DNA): TGTGCCACCAGCAGAGAGGATCCGTGGGGCAATCAGCCCCAGCATTTT.

The CDR3 region is CASSVDSRSSADTQYF. CDR3 DNA: TGTGCCAGCAGCGTAGATAGTCGGAGTTCTGCAGATACGCAGTATTTT. The chain is built from TRBV9 and TRBJ2-3; no reliable D call. The length of the CDR3 is 16 residues. The germline V and J ends were trimmed by 0 bases and 4 bases, with 15 bases remaining between them. CDR1 and CDR2 (germline): SGDLS, YYNGEE.

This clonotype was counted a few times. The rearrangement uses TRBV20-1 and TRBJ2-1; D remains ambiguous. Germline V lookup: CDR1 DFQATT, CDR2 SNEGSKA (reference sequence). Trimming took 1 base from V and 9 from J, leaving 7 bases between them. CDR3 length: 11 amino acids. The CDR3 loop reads CSARVPSEQFF. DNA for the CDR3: TGCAGTGCTAGAGTCCCAAGTGAGCAGTTCTTC.

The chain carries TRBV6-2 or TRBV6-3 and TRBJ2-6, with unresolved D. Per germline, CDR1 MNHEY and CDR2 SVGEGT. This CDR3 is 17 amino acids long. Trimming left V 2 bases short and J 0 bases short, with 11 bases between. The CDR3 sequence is CASSYPLTYSGANVLTF. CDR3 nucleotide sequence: TGTGCCAGCAGTTACCCCCTAACTTACTCTGGGGCCAACGTCCTGACTTTC.

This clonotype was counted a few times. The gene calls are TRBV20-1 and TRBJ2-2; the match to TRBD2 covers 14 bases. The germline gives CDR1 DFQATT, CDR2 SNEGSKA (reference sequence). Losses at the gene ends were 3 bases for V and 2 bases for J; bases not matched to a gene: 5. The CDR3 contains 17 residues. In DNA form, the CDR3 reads TGCAGTGCTAGGACTAGCGGGAGGGCTAGTAACACCGGGGAGCTGTTTTTT. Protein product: CSARTSGRASNTGELFF.

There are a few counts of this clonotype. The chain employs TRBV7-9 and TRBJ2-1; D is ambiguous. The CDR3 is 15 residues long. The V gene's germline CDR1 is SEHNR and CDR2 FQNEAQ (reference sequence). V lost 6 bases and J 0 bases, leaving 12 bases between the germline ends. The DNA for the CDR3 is TGTGCCAGCAGTTCCCCTGGCAACTCCTACAATGAGCAGTTCTTC. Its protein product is CASSSPGNSYNEQFF.

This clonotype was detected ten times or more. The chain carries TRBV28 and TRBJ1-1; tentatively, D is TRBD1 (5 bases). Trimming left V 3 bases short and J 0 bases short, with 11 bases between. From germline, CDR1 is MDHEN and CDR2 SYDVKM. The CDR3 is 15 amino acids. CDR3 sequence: CASSFRRDLNTEAFF. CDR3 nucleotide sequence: TGTGCCAGCAGTTTCAGACGGGACCTGAACACTGAAGCTTTCTTT.

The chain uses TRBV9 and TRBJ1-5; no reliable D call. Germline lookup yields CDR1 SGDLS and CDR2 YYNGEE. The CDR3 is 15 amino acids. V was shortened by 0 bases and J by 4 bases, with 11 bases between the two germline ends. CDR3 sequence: CASSVAVRGNQPQHF. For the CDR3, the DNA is TGTGCCAGCAGCGTAGCAGTCCGCGGAAATCAGCCCCAGCATTTT.

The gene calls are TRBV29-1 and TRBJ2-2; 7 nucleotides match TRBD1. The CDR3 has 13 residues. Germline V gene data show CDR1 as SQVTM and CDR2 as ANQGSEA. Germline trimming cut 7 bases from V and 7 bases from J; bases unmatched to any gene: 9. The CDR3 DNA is TGCAGCGCAGAAGGGGGCTTCTACGGGGAGCTGTTTTTT. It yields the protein CSAEGGFYGELFF.

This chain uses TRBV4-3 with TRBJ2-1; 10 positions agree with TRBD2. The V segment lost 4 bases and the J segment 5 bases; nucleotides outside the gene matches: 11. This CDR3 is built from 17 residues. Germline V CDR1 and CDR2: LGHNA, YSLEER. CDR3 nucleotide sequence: TGCGCCAGCAGCCCCCAAGCGGGAGGGCCTTGGAACAATGAGCAGTTCTTC. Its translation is CASSPQAGGPWNNEQFF.